This record looks at one T cell receptor (beta chain) sequence and its context. There is no known antigen for this receptor. This may come from a read error, since a much larger clone is one base off. Libraries were built with PCR. These reads were obtained on an Illumina HiSeq 2500. TCR libraries were prepared with molecular barcoding, using unique molecular identifiers to normalize TCRbeta repertoire quantification. TCRdb reanalyzed the raw reads on its own, using fastp at Q25 for trimming and MiXCR for clone calling, and kept in-frame beta chains. Each entry is one CDR3 protein sequence, shown with its most common DNA and genes. Counted in this sample were 280,000 or so distinct CDR3 sequences; roughly 10% of them appeared once. The ten top clones hold 23% of the sample. These data are taken from a study of T-cell reconstitution after alpha-beta-depleted transplantation in children (dated by TCRdb to about 2016). Background for the entire study: T-cell immune reconstitution after TCRalphabeta/CD19-depleted allogeneic hematopoietic cell transplantation in children was quantitatively tracked in the study by means of TCR repertoire profiling. Study-wide conclusions, independent of this receptor: Apparently early alphabetaT-cell count recovery about two months after transplant reportedly relied on only several hundred rapidly expanded clones derived from non-depleted graft cells. Over subsequent months, a decline in hyperexpanded clone frequencies was noted, and after one year, T-cell counts and TCRbeta diversity were mostly ascribed to newly produced T cells. In some patients, high TCRbeta diversity at day 60 was attributed to recipient T cells and intrathymic progenitors that had survived conditioning.

In the paper's terms, the treatment or condition label means: allogeneic hematopoietic cell transplantation with graft depleted of TCRalphabeta T cells and CD19 B cells. Transplant recipients were children who received TCRalphabeta/CD19-depleted allogeneic hematopoietic cell grafts. The sample was peripheral blood, taken 180 days after TCRalphabeta/CD19-depleted stem cell transplant. This TCR was sampled from a male patient under 10 years old who had a stem cell transplant for chronic granulomatous disease, so the T cells may come from the graft donor.

The CDR3 in this case is CAWRKTANYGYPF. The nucleotide sequence reads TGTGCCTGGAGAAAGACAGCAAACTATGGCTACCCCTTC. The chain is encoded by TRBV30 joined to TRBJ1-2, with TRBD1 perhaps the D gene, on 5 matching bases. The CDR3, from cysteine to phenylalanine, totals 13 residues. This entry keeps only the CDR3 DNA: 39 bases, framed from base 1. CDR1 and CDR2, looked up from the germline V gene (reference sequence), are GTSNPN and SVGIG.